Shown below are 10 T cell receptor beta chains from a single sample sequenced in a study of blood T cell repertoires in COVID-19 (dated by TCRdb to the early 2020s). Receptors were amplified or captured by the immunoSEQ multiplex PCR assay. TCRdb holds this immuneACCESS table with in-frame rearrangements only. Some clones are missing; in checked studies, unresolved V genes explain under half, and the rest has no known cause. The sample table records just over 250,000 clones; about 91% of these occur just once. Of the sample, around 2.6% is held by the ten largest clones. The sample was peripheral blood. The receptors derive from a young adult with COVID-19, enrolled during active disease.

This sequence joins TRBV5-6 and TRBJ2-5, with D perhaps matching TRBD1 (5 bases). Germline-derived CDR1 and CDR2 are SGHDT and YYEEEE. This CDR3 has 14 amino acids. V dropped 5 bases and J dropped 2 bases, with 13 bases sitting between them. CDR3 bases: TGTGCCAGCAGTCAACCGACAGAGCAAGAGACCCAGTACTTC. Translating gives CASSQPTEQETQYF.

The chain employs TRBV10-3 and TRBJ2-5, with D possibly matching TRBD1 (6 bases). The germline V and J ends were trimmed by 4 bases and 0 bases, with 6 bases remaining between them. Germline loops: CDR1 ENHRY, CDR2 SYGVKD. The CDR3 runs to 13 residues. CDR3 coding DNA: TGTGCCATCAGTGGGGACAACCAAGAGACCCAGTACTTC. Protein: CAISGDNQETQYF.

Only one count was recorded for this clone. This chain joins TRBV6-5 and TRBJ1-2; TRBD1 is a possible D gene (5 bases). V dropped 2 bases and J dropped 2 bases, with 9 bases sitting between them. The CDR3 has 14 amino acids. CDR1 is MNHEY, CDR2 SVGAGI, per germline. In DNA form, the CDR3 reads TGTGCCAGCAGTTACGCACAGGCGAACTATGGCTACACCTTC. It codes for CASSYAQANYGYTF.

This sequence joins TRBV29-1 and TRBJ2-1; D perhaps matches TRBD2 (5 bases). Germline values: CDR1 SQVTM, CDR2 ANQGSEA. Trimming cost V 1 base and J 7 bases, with 20 bases left between them. The CDR3 contains 16 residues. CDR3 residues: CSVEVGNRDLGNEQFF. The CDR3 DNA reads as TGCAGCGTTGAAGTCGGCAACCGGGATCTTGGAAATGAGCAGTTCTTC.

In its sample, this clone was seen once. This chain uses TRBV14 with TRBJ1-5; perhaps TRBD1 as D (5 bases). Germline CDR1 and CDR2: SGHDN and FVKESK. The CDR3 totals 16 residues. With 0 bases removed from V and 4 bases from J, the gap between germline ends came to 13 bases. The CDR3 sequence: CASSQDGGGGNQPQHF. CDR3 nucleotides: TGTGCCAGCAGCCAAGATGGTGGGGGAGGGAATCAGCCCCAGCATTTT.

In its sample, this clone was seen once. CDR3 nucleotide sequence: TGTGCCAGCAGTTACCTCCCCGTCACCGGGGAGCTGTTTTTT. It codes for CASSYLPVTGELFF. V gene TRBV6-6 combines with J gene TRBJ2-2; D remains ambiguous. The germline V gene encodes CDR1 MNHNY and CDR2 SVGAGI (reference sequence). The CDR3 has 14 residues. V lost 2 bases and J lost 4, with 8 bases in between.

This clone is a singleton in its sample. The rearrangement joins TRBV2 to TRBJ2-5, with 9 bases aligning to TRBD1. The germline CDR1 and CDR2 sequences are SNHLY and FYNNEI. Trimming removed 11 bases from V and 5 bases from J; junction bases left unmatched: 9. This CDR3 spans 13 amino acids. The CDR3 region is CACRQGEEETQYF. DNA for the CDR3: TGTGCCTGTAGACAGGGGGAGGAGGAGACCCAGTACTTC.

The rearrangement links TRBV18 to TRBJ2-7; no firm D call. The CDR3 is 11 amino acids. Germline lookup yields CDR1 KGHSH and CDR2 LQKENI. Trimming removed 6 bases at V and 5 bases at J, with 8 bases between. The CDR3 reads CASSLRDEQYF. The CDR3 nucleotides read TGTGCCAGCTCGCTTAGAGACGAGCAGTACTTC.

The CDR3, as DNA: TGTGCCACCAGCAGAGATGAGGGTAGGAGGGTTCCCTACAATGAGCAGTTCTTC. Its translation is CATSRDEGRRVPYNEQFF. This chain connects TRBV15 to TRBJ2-1; D is perhaps TRBD2 (6 bases). The CDR3 length is 18 residues. Germline-derived CDR1 and CDR2 are LNHNV and YYDKDF (reference sequence). V lost 0 bases to trimming and J lost 2 bases, with 17 bases between them.

The rearrangement uses TRBV10-3 and TRBJ2-7; 7 bases are shared with TRBD2. Germline-derived CDR1 and CDR2 are ENHRY and SYGVKD. The CDR3 has 12 residues. J lost 7 bases, V lost 0 bases, and 0 bases had no gene match. CDR3 nucleotides: TGTGCCATCAGTGAGTCCGGGGGGGAGCAGTACTTC. Amino acids: CAISESGGEQYF.